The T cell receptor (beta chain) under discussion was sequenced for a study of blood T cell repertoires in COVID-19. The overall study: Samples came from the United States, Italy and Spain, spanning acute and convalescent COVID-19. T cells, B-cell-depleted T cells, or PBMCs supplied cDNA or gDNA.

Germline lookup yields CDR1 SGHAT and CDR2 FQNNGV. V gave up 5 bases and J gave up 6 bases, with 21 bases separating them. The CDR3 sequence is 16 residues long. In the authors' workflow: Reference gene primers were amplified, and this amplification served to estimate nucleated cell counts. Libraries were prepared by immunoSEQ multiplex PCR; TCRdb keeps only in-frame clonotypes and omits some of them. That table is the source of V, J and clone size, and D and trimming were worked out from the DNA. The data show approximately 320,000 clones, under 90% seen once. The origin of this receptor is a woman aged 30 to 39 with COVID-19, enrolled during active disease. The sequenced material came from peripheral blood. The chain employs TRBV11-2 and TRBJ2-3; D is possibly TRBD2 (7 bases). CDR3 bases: TGTGCCAGCAGCGCCGGGGGCGGGGGCGGAGGGGATACGCAGTATTTT. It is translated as CASSAGGGGGGDTQYF. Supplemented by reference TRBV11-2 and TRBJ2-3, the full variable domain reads EAGVAQSPRYKIIEKRQSVAFWCNPISGHATLYWYQQILGQGPKLLIQFQNNGVVDDSQLPKDRFSAERLKGVDSTLKIQPAKLEDSAVYLCASSAGGGGGGDTQYFGPGTRLTVL.